The present entry profiles one T cell receptor beta chain with its context. How the authors handled the data: Per sample, the median was about 95,000 TCRs, with values from around 25,000 to 690,000. TCRdb called the RACE reads again in MiXCR, with one record for every CDR3 protein. TCRdb's processing, not the authors' own work, is the source of the V and J calls. The table lists over 35,000 distinct CDR3 sequences, about 10% of them singletons. The data were obtained in a study of human T cells and chemical hapten exposure. This CDR3 is 13 amino acids long. Germline loops: CDR1 SGDLS, CDR2 YYNGEE. Trimming stripped 2 bases from V and 2 bases from J, with 5 bases between. This sample's time point: pre-sensitization, week 0. Treatment specified: therapeutic diphenylcyclopropenone sensitization with weekly scalp DPC.

This material consisted of whole blood, taken in connection with sensitization to the hapten diphenylcyclopropenone (DPC). The TCR was taken from a man aged 25 to 40 with alopecia areata. Some clones in this sample may be carry-over from other donors' samples. The chain couples TRBV9 to TRBJ1-3; D unresolved. CDR3 protein: CASSVSPGNTIYF. In nucleotides, the CDR3 is TGTGCCAGCAGCGTTTCTCCTGGAAACACCATATATTTT.